Below are 7 T cell receptor beta chains sequenced from a single sample in a study of blood T cell repertoires in COVID-19. Profiling relied on immunoSEQ multiplex PCR, and the TCRdb table lists in-frame clones only, not all of them. The sample comprises tens of thousands of clones, 80% to 95% of which are singletons, and around 4% rests with the top ten. The sample taken for sequencing was peripheral blood. These TCRs come from a woman in her 50s in a cohort sampled during active COVID-19.

The CDR3 DNA reads TGTGCCAGCAGCCCAGGATCCCAAGAGACCCAGTACTTC. It codes for CASSPGSQETQYF. The J gene is TRBJ2-5, the V gene TRBV16; D remains unclear. Trimming took 4 bases from V and 1 from J, leaving 7 bases between them. The V gene's germline CDR1 is KGHSY and CDR2 FQNENV. This CDR3 comprises 13 residues.

This clone has only one observation. The genes are TRBV5-6 and TRBJ2-3; 7 nucleotides agree with TRBD1. The V segment lost 2 bases and the J segment 3 bases; nucleotides outside the gene matches: 3. This CDR3 contains 14 residues. CDR1 is SGHDT, CDR2 YYEEEE, per germline. CDR3 DNA: TGTGCCAGCAGCTTCGGCAGGGGGACAGATACGCAGTATTTT. Protein product: CASSFGRGTDTQYF.

V and J are TRBV7-8 and TRBJ1-5; TRBD1 might be the D (6 bases). The CDR3 length is 13 residues. V lost 5 bases, J lost 8 bases, and 13 bases lay in between. The germline gives CDR1 SGHVS, CDR2 FQNEAQ. CDR3 DNA: TGTGCCAGCAGCCGACAGGAATTCGAGCCCCAGCATTTT. Translating gives CASSRQEFEPQHF.

The V gene is TRBV3-1 (or the pseudogene TRBV3-2), the J gene TRBJ1-2, with 7 bases identical to TRBD1. CDR3 length equals 18 residues. Germline-derived CDR1 and CDR2 are LGHDT and YNNKEL (reference sequence). V shed 0 bases and J 7 bases; nucleotides not matched to a gene: 17. The CDR3 protein is CASSQDLGTPGQSRGYTF. For the CDR3, the DNA is TGTGCCAGCAGCCAAGATCTAGGAACACCGGGACAGTCGCGTGGCTACACCTTC.

The J gene is TRBJ2-7, the V gene TRBV6-5; 8 positions match TRBD1. This CDR3 is built from 15 residues. CDR1 and CDR2 from the germline V gene are MNHEY and SVGAGI. V lost 10 bases and J lost 2; bases outside the gene matches: 13. DNA for the CDR3: TGTGCCACCGCCAGGGGGCGCGTTCCTGCCTACGAGCAGTACTTC. Translation: CATARGRVPAYEQYF.

This sequence joins TRBV6-5 and TRBJ1-1; 8 nucleotides align to TRBD1. V shed 7 bases and J 3 bases; nucleotides not matched to a gene: 4. CDR3 length: 13 residues. Germline lookup yields CDR1 MNHEY and CDR2 SVGAGI. The chain's CDR3 is CASTYRGDTEAFF. In nucleotides, the CDR3 is TGTGCCAGCACCTACAGGGGGGACACTGAAGCTTTCTTT.

The CDR3 region has the DNA TGTGCCAGCAGCCCTGGACTAGCGGGGAACACCGGGGAGCTGTTTTTT. Protein: CASSPGLAGNTGELFF. The chain is built from TRBV9 and TRBJ2-2; 11 nucleotides line up with TRBD2. CDR1 is SGDLS, CDR2 YYNGEE, per germline. V was pared by 4 bases and J by 1 base, with 3 bases of the junction left unmatched. The CDR3 consists of 16 residues.